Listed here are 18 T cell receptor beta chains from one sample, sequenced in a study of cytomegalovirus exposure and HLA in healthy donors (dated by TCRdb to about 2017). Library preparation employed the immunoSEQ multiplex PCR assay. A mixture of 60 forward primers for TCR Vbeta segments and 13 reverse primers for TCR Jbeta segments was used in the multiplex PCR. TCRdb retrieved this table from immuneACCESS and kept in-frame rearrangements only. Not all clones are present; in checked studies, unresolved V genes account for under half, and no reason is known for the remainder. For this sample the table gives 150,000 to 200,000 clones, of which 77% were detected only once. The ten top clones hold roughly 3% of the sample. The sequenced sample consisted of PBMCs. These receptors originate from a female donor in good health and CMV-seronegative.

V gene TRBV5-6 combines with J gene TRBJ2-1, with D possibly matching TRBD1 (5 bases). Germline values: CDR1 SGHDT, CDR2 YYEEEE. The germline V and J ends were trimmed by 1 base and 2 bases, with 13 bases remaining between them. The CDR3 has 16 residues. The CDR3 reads CASSLLSRQPYNEQFF. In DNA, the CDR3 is TGTGCCAGCAGCTTGCTCTCCCGACAGCCCTACAATGAGCAGTTCTTC.

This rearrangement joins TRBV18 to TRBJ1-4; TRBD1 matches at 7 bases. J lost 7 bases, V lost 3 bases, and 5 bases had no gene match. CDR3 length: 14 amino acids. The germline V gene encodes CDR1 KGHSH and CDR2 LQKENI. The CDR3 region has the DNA TGTGCCAGCTCACCCCTGACAGGGAGTGAAAAACTGTTTTTT. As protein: CASSPLTGSEKLFF.

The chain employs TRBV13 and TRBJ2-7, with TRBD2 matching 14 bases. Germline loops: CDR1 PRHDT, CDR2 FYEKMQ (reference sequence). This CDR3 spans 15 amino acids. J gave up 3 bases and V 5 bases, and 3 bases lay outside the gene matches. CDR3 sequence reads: CASSPGTSGSYEQYF. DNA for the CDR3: TGTGCCAGCAGCCCCGGGACTAGCGGGAGCTACGAGCAGTACTTC.

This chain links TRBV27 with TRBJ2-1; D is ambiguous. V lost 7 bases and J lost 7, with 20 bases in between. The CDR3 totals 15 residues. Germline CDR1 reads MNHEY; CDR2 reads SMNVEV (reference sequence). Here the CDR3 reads CASTPTLGSKNEQFF. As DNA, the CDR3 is TGTGCCAGCACCCCTACCCTGGGTAGCAAGAATGAGCAGTTCTTC.

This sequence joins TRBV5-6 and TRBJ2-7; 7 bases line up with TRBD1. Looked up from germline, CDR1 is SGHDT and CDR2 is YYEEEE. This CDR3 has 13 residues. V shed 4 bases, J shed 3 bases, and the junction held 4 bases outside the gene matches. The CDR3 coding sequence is TGTGCCAGCAGCGGGACAGATCTCTACGAGCAGTACTTC. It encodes CASSGTDLYEQYF.

The CDR3 DNA sequence: TGTGCCAGCAGCTTAGATCAGGGGCAGAACACTGAAGCTTTCTTT. Its translation is CASSLDQGQNTEAFF. The chain couples TRBV11-3 to TRBJ1-1; maybe TRBD1 (6 bases). Trimming took off 0 bases at V and 1 base at J, with 9 bases between the two ends. CDR1 and CDR2 (germline): SGHNT, YENEEA. This CDR3 region has 15 residues.

DNA of the CDR3: TGTGCCAGCAGCGTAACCGACTGGAACACCGGGGAGCTGTTTTTT. Protein product: CASSVTDWNTGELFF. The chain joins TRBV9 to TRBJ2-2; no reliable D call. Germline-derived CDR1 and CDR2 are SGDLS and YYNGEE. CDR3 length: 15 amino acids. Trimming cost V 1 base and J 1 base, with 8 bases left between them. The full variable domain, rest sourced from reference TRBV9 and TRBJ2-2, is DSGVTQTPKHLITATGQRVTLRCSPRSGDLSVYWYQQSLDQGLQFLIQYYNGEERAKGNILERFSAQQFPDLHSELNLSSLELGDSALYFCASSVTDWNTGELFFGEGSRLTVL.

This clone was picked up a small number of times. The CDR3 region has the DNA TGTGCCAGCAGTGATCTAGCCCTCAATGAGCAGTTCTTC. This encodes CASSDLALNEQFF. This chain uses TRBV2 with TRBJ2-1; possibly TRBD2 for D (5 bases). Germline V gene sequence: CDR1 SNHLY, CDR2 FYNNEI. The CDR3 totals 13 residues. Between the trimmed V and J ends, which lost 3 bases and 6 bases, there was a span of 9 bases.

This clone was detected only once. The CDR3: CASSPTVEGNQPQHF. DNA of the CDR3: TGTGCCAGCTCGCCTACCGTGGAGGGCAATCAGCCCCAGCATTTT. This chain connects TRBV18 to TRBJ1-5; D is uncertain. Germline V gives CDR1 KGHSH, CDR2 LQKENI. Trimming took off 6 bases at V and 2 bases at J, with 14 bases between the two ends. The CDR3 runs to 15 residues.

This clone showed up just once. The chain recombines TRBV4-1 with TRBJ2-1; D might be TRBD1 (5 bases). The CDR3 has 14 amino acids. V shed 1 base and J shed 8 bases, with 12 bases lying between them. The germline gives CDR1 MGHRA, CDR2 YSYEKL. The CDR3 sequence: CASSQGLGADEQFF. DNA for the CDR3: TGCGCCAGCAGCCAAGGTCTAGGGGCCGATGAGCAGTTCTTC.

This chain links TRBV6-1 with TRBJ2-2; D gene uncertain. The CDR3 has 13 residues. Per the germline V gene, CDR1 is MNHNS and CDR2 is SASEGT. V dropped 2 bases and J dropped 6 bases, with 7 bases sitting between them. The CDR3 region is CASSETLAGELFF. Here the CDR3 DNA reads TGTGCCAGCAGTGAAACTCTGGCCGGGGAGCTGTTTTTT.

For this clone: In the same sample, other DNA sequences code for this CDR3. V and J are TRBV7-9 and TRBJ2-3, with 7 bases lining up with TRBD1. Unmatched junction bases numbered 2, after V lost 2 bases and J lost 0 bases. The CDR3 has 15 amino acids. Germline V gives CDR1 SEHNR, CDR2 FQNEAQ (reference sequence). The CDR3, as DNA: TGTGCCAGCAGCTTAAGGGACAGCAGCACAGATACGCAGTATTTT. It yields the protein CASSLRDSSTDTQYF.

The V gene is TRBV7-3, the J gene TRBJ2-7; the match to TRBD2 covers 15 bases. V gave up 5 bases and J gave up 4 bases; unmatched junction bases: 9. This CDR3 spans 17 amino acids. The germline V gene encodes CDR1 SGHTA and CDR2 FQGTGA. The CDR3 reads CASSPGIGTSGGYEQYF. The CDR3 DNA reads TGTGCCAGCAGCCCCGGAATCGGGACTAGCGGGGGGTACGAGCAGTACTTC.

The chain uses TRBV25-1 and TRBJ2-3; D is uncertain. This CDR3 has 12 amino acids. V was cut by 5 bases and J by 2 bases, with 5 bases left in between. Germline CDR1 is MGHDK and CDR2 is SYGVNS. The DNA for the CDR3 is TGTGCCAGCAGTTACTCCACAGATACGCAGTATTTT. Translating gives CASSYSTDTQYF.

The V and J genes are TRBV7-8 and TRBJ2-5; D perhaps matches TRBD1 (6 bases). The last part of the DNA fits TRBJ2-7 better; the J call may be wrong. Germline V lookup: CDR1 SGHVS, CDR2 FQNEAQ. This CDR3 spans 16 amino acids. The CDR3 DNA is TGTGCCAGCAGCTCCCCCCCAGGGGCAGGGGACTACGAGCAGTACTTC. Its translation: CASSSPPGAGDYEQYF.

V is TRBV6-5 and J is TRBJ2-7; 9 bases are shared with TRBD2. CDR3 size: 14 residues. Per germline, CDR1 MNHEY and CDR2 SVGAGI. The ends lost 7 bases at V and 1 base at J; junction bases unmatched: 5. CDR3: CASKILAGSYEQYF. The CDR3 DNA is TGTGCCAGCAAGATCCTAGCGGGATCCTACGAGCAGTACTTC.

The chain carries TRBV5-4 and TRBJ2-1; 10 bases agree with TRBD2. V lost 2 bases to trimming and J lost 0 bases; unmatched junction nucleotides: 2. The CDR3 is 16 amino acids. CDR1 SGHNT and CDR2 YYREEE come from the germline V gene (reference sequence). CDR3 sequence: CASSFRTSGSYNEQFF. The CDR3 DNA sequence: TGTGCCAGCAGCTTTAGGACTAGCGGCTCCTACAATGAGCAGTTCTTC.

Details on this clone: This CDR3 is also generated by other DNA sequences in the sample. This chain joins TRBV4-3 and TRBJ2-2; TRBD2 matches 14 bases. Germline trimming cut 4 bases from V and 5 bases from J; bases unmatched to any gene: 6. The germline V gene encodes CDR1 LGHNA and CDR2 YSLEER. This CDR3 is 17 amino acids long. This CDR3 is CASSRGLAGEWTGELFF. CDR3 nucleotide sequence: TGCGCCAGCAGCCGGGGACTAGCGGGGGAATGGACCGGGGAGCTGTTTTTT.